This T cell receptor beta chain was recovered during a study of response to subunit inactivated influenza vaccine (dated by TCRdb to 2016 to 2019). Concerning the study at large: To follow how T cells responded to a trivalent subunit inactivated influenza vaccine, the researchers relied on deep quantitative profiling of the T cell receptor repertoire.

Preparation of the library involved RT-PCR. These reads were obtained on an Illumina HiSeq 2500. TCRdb's own reprocessing of the public reads used fastp at Q25 and MiXCR and kept productive beta chains. For every CDR3 protein sequence, its rows merge into one entry that carries the most common genes and DNA. The sample includes hundreds of thousands of distinct CDR3 sequences, with about 25% observed a single time. The top ten constitute around 2% of the sample. Broad study findings and their caveats: The authors proposed that each seasonal influenza vaccination may bring in only a limited number of new T cells.

Worth noting for this clonotype: The antigen it recognizes is unknown. Per-base quality was not reported, and no clone a single base away is much larger than it.

The sequencing used CD4+ T cells sorted from PBMCs, collected 5 days after vaccination. The clonotype was recovered from a man aged 50-60 years who received an inactivated influenza vaccine. Donor details come from another sample of the same person, matched by shared clones.

The nucleotide sequence is given as TGCAGTGCTAGTCAGGGTTCGCGGGTTGCTTACGAGCAGTACTTC. The encoded protein is CSASQGSRVAYEQYF. This chain is built from TRBV20-1 and TRBJ2-7, with the D call perhaps TRBD1 or TRBD2, as 5 bases match in each case. As encoded in the germline V gene (reference sequence), CDR1 is DFQATT while CDR2 is SNEGSKA. The CDR3 numbers 15 residues from cysteine through phenylalanine. Only the CDR3 portion is preserved as DNA: 45 bases, with reading frame beginning at the first base. V gives up 3 bases and J gives up 4 bases, and the segment between their germline ends measures 19 bases.